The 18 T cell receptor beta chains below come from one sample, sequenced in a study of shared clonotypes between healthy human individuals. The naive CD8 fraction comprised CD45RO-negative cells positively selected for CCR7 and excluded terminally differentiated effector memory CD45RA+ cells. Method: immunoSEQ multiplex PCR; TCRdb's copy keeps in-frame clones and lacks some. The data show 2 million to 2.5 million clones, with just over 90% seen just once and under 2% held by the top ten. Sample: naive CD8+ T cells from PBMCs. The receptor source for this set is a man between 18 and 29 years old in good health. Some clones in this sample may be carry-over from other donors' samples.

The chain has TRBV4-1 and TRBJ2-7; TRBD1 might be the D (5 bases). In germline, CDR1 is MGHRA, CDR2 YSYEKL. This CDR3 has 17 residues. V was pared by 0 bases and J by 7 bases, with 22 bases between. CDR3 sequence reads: CASSQEQTGVGLGEQYF. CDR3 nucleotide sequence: TGCGCCAGCAGCCAAGAACAGACTGGAGTGGGGCTCGGGGAGCAGTACTTC.

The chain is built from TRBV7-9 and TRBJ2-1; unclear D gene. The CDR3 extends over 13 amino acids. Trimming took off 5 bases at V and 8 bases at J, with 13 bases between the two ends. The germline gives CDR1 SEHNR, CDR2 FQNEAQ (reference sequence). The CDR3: CASSPSEVYEQFF. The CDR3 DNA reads TGTGCCAGCAGCCCGAGCGAAGTGTATGAGCAGTTCTTC. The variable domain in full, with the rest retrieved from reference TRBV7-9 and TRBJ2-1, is DTGVSQNPRHKITKRGQNVTFRCDPISEHNRLYWYRQTLGQGPEFLTYFQNEAQLEKSRLLSDRFSAERPKGSFSTLEIQRTEQGDSAMYLCASSPSEVYEQFFGPGTRLTVL.

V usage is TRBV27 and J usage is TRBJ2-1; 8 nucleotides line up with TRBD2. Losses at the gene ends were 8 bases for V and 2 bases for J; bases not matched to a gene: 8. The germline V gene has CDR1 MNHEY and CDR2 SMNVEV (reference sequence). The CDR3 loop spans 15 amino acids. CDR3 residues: CASSSGPRTYNEQFF. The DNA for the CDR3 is TGTGCCAGCTCTAGCGGGCCCAGGACCTACAATGAGCAGTTCTTC.

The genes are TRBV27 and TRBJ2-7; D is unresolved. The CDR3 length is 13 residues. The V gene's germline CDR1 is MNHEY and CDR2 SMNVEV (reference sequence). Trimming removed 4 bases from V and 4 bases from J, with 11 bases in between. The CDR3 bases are TGTGCCAGCAGTTACGGAGCCCAATACGAGCAGTACTTC. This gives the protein CASSYGAQYEQYF.

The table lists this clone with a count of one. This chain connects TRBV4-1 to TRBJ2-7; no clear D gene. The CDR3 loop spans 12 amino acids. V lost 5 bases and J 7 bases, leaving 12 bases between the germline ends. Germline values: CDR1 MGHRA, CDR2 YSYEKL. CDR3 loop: CASSTFTGEQYF. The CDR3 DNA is TGCGCCAGCAGCACCTTCACCGGGGAGCAGTACTTC.

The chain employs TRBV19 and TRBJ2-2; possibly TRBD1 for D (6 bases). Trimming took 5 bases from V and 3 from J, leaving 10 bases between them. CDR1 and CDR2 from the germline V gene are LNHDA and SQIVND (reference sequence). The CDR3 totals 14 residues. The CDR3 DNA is TGTGCCAGTAGTTTTACAGGGTACACCGGGGAGCTGTTTTTT. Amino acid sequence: CASSFTGYTGELFF.

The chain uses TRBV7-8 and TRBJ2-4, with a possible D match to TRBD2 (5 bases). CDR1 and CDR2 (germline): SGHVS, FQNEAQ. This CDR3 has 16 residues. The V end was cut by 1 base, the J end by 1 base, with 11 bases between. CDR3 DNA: TGTGCCAGCAGCTTAGAGAGAGGGCTTGCCAAAAACATTCAGTACTTC. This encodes CASSLERGLAKNIQYF.

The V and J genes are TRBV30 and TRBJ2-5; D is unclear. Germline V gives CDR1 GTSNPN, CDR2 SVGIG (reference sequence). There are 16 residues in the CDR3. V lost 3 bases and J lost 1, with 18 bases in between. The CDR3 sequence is CAWRGIGPTIQETQYF. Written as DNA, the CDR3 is TGTGCCTGGAGGGGAATAGGACCAACGATCCAAGAGACCCAGTACTTC.

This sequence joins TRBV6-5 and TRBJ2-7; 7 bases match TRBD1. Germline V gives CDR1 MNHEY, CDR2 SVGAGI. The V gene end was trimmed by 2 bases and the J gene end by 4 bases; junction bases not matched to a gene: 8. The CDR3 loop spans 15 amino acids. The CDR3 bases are TGTGCCAGCAGTTACGCCGACAGGGAAGGGTACGAGCAGTACTTC. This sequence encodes CASSYADREGYEQYF.

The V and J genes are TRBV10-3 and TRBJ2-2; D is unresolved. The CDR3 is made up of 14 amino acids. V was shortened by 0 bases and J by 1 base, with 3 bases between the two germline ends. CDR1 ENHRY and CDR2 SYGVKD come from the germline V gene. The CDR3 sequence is CAISESQNTGELFF. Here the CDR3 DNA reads TGTGCCATCAGTGAGTCCCAGAACACCGGGGAGCTGTTTTTT.

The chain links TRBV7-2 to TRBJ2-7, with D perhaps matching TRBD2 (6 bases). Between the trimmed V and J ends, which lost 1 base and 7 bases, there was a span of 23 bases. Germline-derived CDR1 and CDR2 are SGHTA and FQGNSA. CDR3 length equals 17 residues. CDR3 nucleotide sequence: TGTGCCAGCAGCTTAGACCGGACCCCCGCGGGGAGAGGAGAGCAGTACTTC. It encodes CASSLDRTPAGRGEQYF.

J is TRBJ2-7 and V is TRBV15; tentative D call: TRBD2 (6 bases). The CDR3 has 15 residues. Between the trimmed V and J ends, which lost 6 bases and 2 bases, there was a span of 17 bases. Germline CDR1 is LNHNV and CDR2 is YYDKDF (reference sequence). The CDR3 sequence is CATRESGHSPYEQYF. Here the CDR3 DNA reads TGTGCCACCAGAGAGAGCGGGCACTCACCCTACGAGCAGTACTTC.

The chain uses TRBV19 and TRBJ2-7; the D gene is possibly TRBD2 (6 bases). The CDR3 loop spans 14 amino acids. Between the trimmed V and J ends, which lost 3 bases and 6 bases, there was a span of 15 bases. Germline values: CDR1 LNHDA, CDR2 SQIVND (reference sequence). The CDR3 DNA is TGTGCCAGTAGTATTTGGACGGGAGCTGGCGAGCAGTACTTC. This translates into CASSIWTGAGEQYF.

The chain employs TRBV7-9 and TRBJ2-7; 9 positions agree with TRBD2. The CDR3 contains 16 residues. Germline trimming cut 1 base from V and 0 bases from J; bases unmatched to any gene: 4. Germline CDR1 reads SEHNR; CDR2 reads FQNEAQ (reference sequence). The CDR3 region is CASSLEASGNSYEQYF. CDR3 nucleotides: TGTGCCAGCAGCTTAGAGGCTAGCGGGAACTCCTACGAGCAGTACTTC.

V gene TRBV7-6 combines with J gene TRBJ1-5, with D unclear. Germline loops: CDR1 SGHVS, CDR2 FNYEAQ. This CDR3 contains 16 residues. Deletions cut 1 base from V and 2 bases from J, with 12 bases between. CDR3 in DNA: TGTGCCAGCAGCTTAGAGGCAGGAGATCGCAATCAGCCCCAGCATTTT. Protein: CASSLEAGDRNQPQHF.

Here the CDR3 reads CASSTRTSASTDTQYF. The CDR3 nucleotides read TGTGCCAGCAGCACCCGGACTAGCGCCAGCACAGATACGCAGTATTTT. The chain joins TRBV7-8 to TRBJ2-3, with 9 positions matching TRBD2. Germline V CDR1 and CDR2: SGHVS, FQNEAQ. The CDR3 sequence is 16 residues long. After removal of 5 bases from V and 0 bases from J, the junction contained 6 bases not matched to a gene.

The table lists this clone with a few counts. CDR3 nucleotide sequence: TGCGCCAGCAGCCAAGCCCTGGGGCTTCCCTATGGCTACACCTTC. It specifies CASSQALGLPYGYTF. The chain couples TRBV4-3 to TRBJ1-2; maybe TRBD1 (5 bases). Looked up from germline, CDR1 is LGHNA and CDR2 is YSLEER. CDR3 length: 15 amino acids. The V end lost 1 base, the J end lost 4 bases, and 13 bases lay between the germline ends.

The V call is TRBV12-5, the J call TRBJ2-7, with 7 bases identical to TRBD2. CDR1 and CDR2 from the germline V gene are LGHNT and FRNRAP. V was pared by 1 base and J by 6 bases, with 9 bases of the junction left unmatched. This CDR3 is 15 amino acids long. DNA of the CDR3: TGTGCTAGTGGTTTGGGCAGCGGGACGTTGCTCGAGCAGTACTTC. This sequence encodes CASGLGSGTLLEQYF.